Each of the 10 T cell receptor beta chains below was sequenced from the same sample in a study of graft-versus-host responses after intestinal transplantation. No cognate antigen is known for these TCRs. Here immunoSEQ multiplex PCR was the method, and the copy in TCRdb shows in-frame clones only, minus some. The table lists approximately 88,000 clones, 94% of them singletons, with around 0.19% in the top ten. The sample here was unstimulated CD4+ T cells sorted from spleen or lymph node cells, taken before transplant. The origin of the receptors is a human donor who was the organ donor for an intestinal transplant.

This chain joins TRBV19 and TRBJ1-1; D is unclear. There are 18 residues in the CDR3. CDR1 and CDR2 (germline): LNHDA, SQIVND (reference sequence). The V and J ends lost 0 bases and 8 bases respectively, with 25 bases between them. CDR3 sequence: CASSIDLFRDPRHLEAFF. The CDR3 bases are TGTGCCAGTAGTATAGATCTATTCCGTGACCCCAGGCACTTGGAAGCTTTCTTT.

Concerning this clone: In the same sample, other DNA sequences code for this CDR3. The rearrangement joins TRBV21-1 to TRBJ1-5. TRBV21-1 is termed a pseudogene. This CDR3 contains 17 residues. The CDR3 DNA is TGTGCCAGCAGCCTGCGTAAGTGGAGGATGGCGAATCAGCCCCAGCATTTT. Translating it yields CASSLRKWRMANQPQHF.

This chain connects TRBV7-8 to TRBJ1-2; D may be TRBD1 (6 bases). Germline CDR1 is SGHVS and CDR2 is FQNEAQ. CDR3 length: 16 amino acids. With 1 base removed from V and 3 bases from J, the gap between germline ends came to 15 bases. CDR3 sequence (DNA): TGTGCCAGCAGCTTAGAGGCCAGGGGAGTTTACTATGGCTACACCTTC. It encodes CASSLEARGVYYGYTF.

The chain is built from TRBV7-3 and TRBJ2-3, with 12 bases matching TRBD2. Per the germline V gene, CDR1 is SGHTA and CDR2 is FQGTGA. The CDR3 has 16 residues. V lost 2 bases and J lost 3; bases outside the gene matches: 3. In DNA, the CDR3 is TGTGCCAGCAGCTTAGGGGGACTAGCGGGTACAGATACGCAGTATTTT. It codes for CASSLGGLAGTDTQYF.

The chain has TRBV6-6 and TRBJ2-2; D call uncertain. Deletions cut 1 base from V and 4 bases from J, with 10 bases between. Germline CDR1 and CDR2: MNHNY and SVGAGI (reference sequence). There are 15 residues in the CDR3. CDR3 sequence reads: CASSYWRPSTGELFF. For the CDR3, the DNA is TGTGCCAGCAGTTACTGGCGGCCCAGCACCGGGGAGCTGTTTTTT.

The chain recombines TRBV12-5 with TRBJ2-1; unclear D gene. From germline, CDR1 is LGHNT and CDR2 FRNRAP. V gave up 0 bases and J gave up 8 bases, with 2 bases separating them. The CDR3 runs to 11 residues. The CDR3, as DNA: TGTGCTAGTGGTTTGGTATATGAGCAGTTCTTC. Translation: CASGLVYEQFF.

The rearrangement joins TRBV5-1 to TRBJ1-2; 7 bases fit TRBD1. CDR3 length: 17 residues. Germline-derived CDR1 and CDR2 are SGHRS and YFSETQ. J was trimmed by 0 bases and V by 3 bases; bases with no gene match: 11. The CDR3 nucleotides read TGCGCCAGCAGCTCTCCGGGACAGCTGACGACTAACTATGGCTACACCTTC. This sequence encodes CASSSPGQLTTNYGYTF.

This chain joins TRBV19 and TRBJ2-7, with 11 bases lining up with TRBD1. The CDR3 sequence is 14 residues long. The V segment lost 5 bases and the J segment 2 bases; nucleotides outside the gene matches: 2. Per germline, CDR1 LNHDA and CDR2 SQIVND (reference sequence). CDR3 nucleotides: TGTGCCAGTAGTCCGGACAGGGGGCCCTACGAGCAGTACTTC. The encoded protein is CASSPDRGPYEQYF. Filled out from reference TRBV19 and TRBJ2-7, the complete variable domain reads DGGITQSPKYLFRKEGQNVTLSCEQNLNHDAMYWYRQDPGQGLRLIYYSQIVNDFQKGDIAEGYSVSREKKESFPLTVTSAQKNPTAFYLCASSPDRGPYEQYFGPGTRLTVT.

In nucleotides, the CDR3 is TGTGCCAGCTCACCGATAACTAGCGGGGGGCCGAGCTCTGGGGCCAACGTCCTGACTTTC. Encoded protein: CASSPITSGGPSSGANVLTF. The chain carries TRBV18 and TRBJ2-6; 12 bases are shared with TRBD2. The CDR3 loop spans 20 amino acids. CDR1 is KGHSH, CDR2 LQKENI, per germline. V shed 3 bases and J 0 bases; nucleotides not matched to a gene: 9. The variable domain in full, completed from reference TRBV18 and TRBJ2-6, reads NAGVMQNPRHLVRRRGQEARLRCSPMKGHSHVYWYRQLPEEGLKFMVYLQKENIIDESGMPKERFSAEFPKEGPSILRIQQVVRGDSAAYFCASSPITSGGPSSGANVLTFGAGSRLTVL.

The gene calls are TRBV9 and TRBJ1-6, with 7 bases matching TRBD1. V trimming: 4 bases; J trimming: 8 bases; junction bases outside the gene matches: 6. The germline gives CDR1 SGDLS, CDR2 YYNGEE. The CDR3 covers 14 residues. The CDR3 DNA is TGTGCCAGCAGCCCGAGACAGGGATATTCACCCCTCCACTTT. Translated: CASSPRQGYSPLHF.